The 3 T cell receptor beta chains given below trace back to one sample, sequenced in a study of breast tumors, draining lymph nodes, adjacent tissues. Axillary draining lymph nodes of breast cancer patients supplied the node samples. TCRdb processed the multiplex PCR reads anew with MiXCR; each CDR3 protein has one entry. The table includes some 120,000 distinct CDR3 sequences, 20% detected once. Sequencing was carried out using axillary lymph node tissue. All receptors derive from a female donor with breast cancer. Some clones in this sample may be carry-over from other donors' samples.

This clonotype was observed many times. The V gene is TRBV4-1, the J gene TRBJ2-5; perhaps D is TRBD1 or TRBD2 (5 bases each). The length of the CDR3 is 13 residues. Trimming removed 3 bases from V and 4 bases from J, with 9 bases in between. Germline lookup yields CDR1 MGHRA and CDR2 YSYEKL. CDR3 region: CASSQGPAETQYF. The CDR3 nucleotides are TGCGCCAGCAGCCAGGGACCGGCAGAGACCCAGTACTTC.

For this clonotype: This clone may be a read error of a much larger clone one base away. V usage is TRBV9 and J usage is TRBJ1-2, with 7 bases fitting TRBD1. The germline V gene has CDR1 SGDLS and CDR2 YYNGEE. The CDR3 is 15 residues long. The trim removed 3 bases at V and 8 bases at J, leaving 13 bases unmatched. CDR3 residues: CASSAGGTGAWGYTF. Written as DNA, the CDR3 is TGTGCCAGCAGCGCAGGGGGGACGGGGGCATGGGGCTACACCTTC.

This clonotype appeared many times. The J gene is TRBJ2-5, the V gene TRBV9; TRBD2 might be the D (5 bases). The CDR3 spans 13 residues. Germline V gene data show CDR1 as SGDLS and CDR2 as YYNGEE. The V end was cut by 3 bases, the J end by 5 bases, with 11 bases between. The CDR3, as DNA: TGTGCCAGCAGCGAAGGACGCGGGGAGACCCAGTACTTC. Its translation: CASSEGRGETQYF.